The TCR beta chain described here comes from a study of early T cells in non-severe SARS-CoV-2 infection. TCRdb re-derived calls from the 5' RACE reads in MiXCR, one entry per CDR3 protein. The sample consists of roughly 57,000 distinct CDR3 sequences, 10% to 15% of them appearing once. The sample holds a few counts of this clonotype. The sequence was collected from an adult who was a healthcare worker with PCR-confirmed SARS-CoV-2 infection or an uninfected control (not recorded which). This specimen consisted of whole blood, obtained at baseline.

The DNA for the CDR3 is TGTGCCAGCAGTTTATGGTCTAGCGGGAGTAATGAGCAGTTCTTC. It specifies CASSLWSSGSNEQFF. The chain combines TRBV28 with TRBJ2-1, with 10 bases that match TRBD2. The CDR3 covers 15 residues. Germline CDR1 and CDR2: MDHEN and SYDVKM. Losses at the gene ends were 0 bases for V and 7 bases for J; bases not matched to a gene: 3. The variable domain in full, with the rest retrieved from reference TRBV28 and TRBJ2-1, is DVKVTQSSRYLVKRTGEKVFLECVQDMDHENMFWYRQDPGLGLRLIYFSYDVKMKEKGDIPEGYSVSREKKERFSLILESASTNQTSMYLCASSLWSSGSNEQFFGPGTRLTVL.